The 22 T cell receptor beta chains below come from one sample, sequenced in a study of T cell responses to AZD1222 COVID-19 vaccine. Produced via immunoSEQ multiplex PCR; TCRdb's table is partial and in-frame only. Of tens of thousands of clones listed, around 83% are singletons. The source material was peripheral blood, sampled on day 0 of AZD1222 vaccination. Every receptor here comes from an adult in good health.

The chain carries TRBV5-4 and TRBJ2-5; 14 bases match TRBD2. This CDR3 is built from 16 residues. After removal of 2 bases from V and 5 bases from J, the junction contained 5 bases not matched to a gene. The V gene's germline CDR1 is SGHNT and CDR2 YYREEE (reference sequence). For the CDR3, the DNA is TGTGCCAGCAGCTTCGGGACTAGCGGGAGTGTTGAGACCCAGTACTTC. This translates into CASSFGTSGSVETQYF.

The chain links TRBV7-2 to TRBJ2-2; a possible D gene is TRBD2 (5 bases). The CDR3 totals 16 residues. Germline V lookup: CDR1 SGHTA, CDR2 FQGNSA. Trimming removed 2 bases from V and 0 bases from J, with 10 bases in between. The chain's CDR3 is CASSLWAGPNTGELFF. CDR3 in DNA: TGTGCCAGCAGCTTATGGGCGGGTCCGAACACCGGGGAGCTGTTTTTT.

The rearrangement links TRBV28 to TRBJ2-4, with 12 bases fitting TRBD2. The CDR3 runs to 14 residues. Germline CDR1 MDHEN, CDR2 SYDVKM. With 6 bases clipped from V and 9 bases from J, the junction kept 6 bases outside the gene matches. CDR3 DNA: TGTGCCAGCAGCCCCGGACTAGCGGGAACCATTCAGTACTTC. This encodes CASSPGLAGTIQYF.

This chain joins TRBV4-3 and TRBJ2-7; D is unresolved. Germline CDR1 reads LGHNA; CDR2 reads YSLEER. The CDR3 sequence is 15 residues long. Trimming left V 0 bases short and J 4 bases short, with 13 bases between. CDR3 in DNA: TGCGCCAGCAGCCAAGAACCGGGCCCCTTATACGAGCAGTACTTC. Amino acid sequence: CASSQEPGPLYEQYF.

This clone was seen more than once but under ten times. The chain is built from TRBV7-2 and TRBJ2-5; TRBD1 aligns across 9 bases. Germline assignment: CDR1 SGHTA and CDR2 FQGNSA. J gave up 7 bases and V 5 bases, and 8 bases lay outside the gene matches. The CDR3 extends over 14 amino acids. CDR3 sequence: CASSTQGAGGTQYF. The CDR3 region has the DNA TGTGCCAGCAGCACACAGGGGGCCGGAGGGACCCAGTACTTC.

This chain links TRBV9 with TRBJ2-7, with TRBD2 matching 12 bases. The CDR3 sequence is 18 residues long. Germline-derived CDR1 and CDR2 are SGDLS and YYNGEE. J gave up 3 bases and V 0 bases, and 10 bases lay outside the gene matches. The CDR3 is CASSVGASGREAHYEQYF. As DNA, the CDR3 is TGTGCCAGCAGCGTAGGGGCTAGCGGGAGGGAAGCTCACTACGAGCAGTACTTC.

The J gene is TRBJ1-5, the V gene TRBV29-1; D is ambiguous. Germline V gene data show CDR1 as SQVTM and CDR2 as ANQGSEA. This CDR3 has 13 residues. Trimming took 2 bases from V and 4 from J, leaving 9 bases between them. CDR3 loop: CSVELTANQPQHF. Here the CDR3 DNA reads TGCAGCGTTGAATTAACAGCTAATCAGCCCCAGCATTTT.

The table lists this clone with a count of one. The chain couples TRBV19 to TRBJ2-3; D gene ambiguous. Trimming took 10 bases from V and 3 from J, leaving 17 bases between them. Looked up from germline, CDR1 is LNHDA and CDR2 is SQIVND (reference sequence). This CDR3 comprises 14 residues. This CDR3 reads CATKAGMVTDTQYF. The CDR3 DNA sequence: TGTGCCACTAAGGCCGGTATGGTGACAGATACGCAGTATTTT.

J is TRBJ1-3 and V is TRBV5-6; maybe TRBD1 (6 bases). The CDR3 spans 14 residues. The germline V and J ends were trimmed by 3 bases and 4 bases, with 11 bases remaining between them. Germline V lookup: CDR1 SGHDT, CDR2 YYEEEE. CDR3 sequence: CASSSGVSGNTIYF. CDR3 nucleotides: TGTGCCAGCAGCTCAGGGGTTTCCGGAAACACCATATATTTT.

The chain employs TRBV27 and TRBJ2-7; 10 bases line up with TRBD1. The V gene end was trimmed by 6 bases and the J gene end by 8 bases; junction bases not matched to a gene: 10. The V gene's germline CDR1 is MNHEY and CDR2 SMNVEV (reference sequence). The CDR3 has 14 residues. The CDR3 is CASSPRDRGSKQYV. As DNA, the CDR3 is TGTGCCAGCAGCCCAAGGGACAGGGGAAGTAAGCAGTACGTC.

The V call is TRBV9, the J call TRBJ2-5; D not resolved. Trimming pared 1 base from V and 5 bases from J, leaving 9 bases between. Germline CDR1 reads SGDLS; CDR2 reads YYNGEE. The CDR3 covers 13 residues. The CDR3, as DNA: TGTGCCAGCAGCGTAAGTCGATCGGAGACCCAGTACTTC. It yields the protein CASSVSRSETQYF. The variable domain in full, completed from reference TRBV9 and TRBJ2-5, reads DSGVTQTPKHLITATGQRVTLRCSPRSGDLSVYWYQQSLDQGLQFLIQYYNGEERAKGNILERFSAQQFPDLHSELNLSSLELGDSALYFCASSVSRSETQYFGPGTRLLVL.

The chain employs TRBV5-6 and TRBJ2-6; no definite D call. With 0 bases removed from V and 15 bases from J, the gap between germline ends came to 10 bases. Germline-derived CDR1 and CDR2 are SGHDT and YYEEEE. This CDR3 spans 12 amino acids. The DNA of the CDR3 is TGTGCCAGCAGCTTGGCCAAGGGCCCCCTGACTTTC. This sequence encodes CASSLAKGPLTF.

The genes are TRBV28 and TRBJ2-5; 7 nucleotides align to TRBD2. V was clipped by 10 bases and J by 2 bases; unmatched bases: 13. The CDR3 length is 15 residues. The V gene's germline CDR1 is MDHEN and CDR2 SYDVKM. CDR3 protein: CATLGGAGPQETQYF. The CDR3 bases are TGTGCCACCCTAGGAGGAGCGGGGCCTCAAGAGACCCAGTACTTC.

The chain combines TRBV28 with TRBJ1-2, with TRBD1 identical over 9 bases. Germline V gene data show CDR1 as MDHEN and CDR2 as SYDVKM. Unmatched junction bases numbered 10, after V lost 5 bases and J lost 3 bases. The CDR3 has 16 residues. Here the CDR3 DNA reads TGTGCCAGCAGTCCACCGGGACAGGGAACCGACTATGGCTACACCTTC. Protein product: CASSPPGQGTDYGYTF.

The chain links TRBV28 to TRBJ2-3; tentatively, D is TRBD2 (6 bases). Germline V gene data show CDR1 as MDHEN and CDR2 as SYDVKM. With 7 bases removed from V and 6 bases from J, the gap between germline ends came to 8 bases. CDR3 length: 11 amino acids. CDR3 bases: TGTGCCAGCATAGGGAGGGATACGCAGTATTTT. The encoded protein is CASIGRDTQYF.

The V and J genes are TRBV28 and TRBJ2-7, with 7 positions matching TRBD1. The CDR3 has 14 amino acids. Germline V gene data show CDR1 as MDHEN and CDR2 as SYDVKM. After removal of 7 bases from V and 1 base from J, the junction contained 7 bases not matched to a gene. As DNA, the CDR3 is TGTGCCAGCAATAAATTGACAGGGTCCTACGAGCAGTACTTC. Amino acid sequence: CASNKLTGSYEQYF.

The V and J genes are TRBV19 and TRBJ2-1, with 9 positions matching TRBD2. CDR1 is LNHDA, CDR2 SQIVND, per germline (reference sequence). The trim removed 7 bases at V and 4 bases at J, leaving 8 bases unmatched. The CDR3 spans 15 residues. The CDR3 spells CASTQYLAGYNEQFF. The CDR3 DNA sequence: TGTGCCAGTACTCAATATCTAGCGGGGTACAATGAGCAGTTCTTC.

The V and J genes are TRBV2 and TRBJ2-2; 12 positions match TRBD2. The V gene end was trimmed by 4 bases and the J gene end by 7 bases; junction bases not matched to a gene: 4. Germline V gene data show CDR1 as SNHLY and CDR2 as FYNNEI. The length of the CDR3 is 15 residues. As DNA, the CDR3 is TGTGCCAGCAGTGGACTAGCGGGAGCGATCGGGGAGCTGTTTTTT. Its translation: CASSGLAGAIGELFF.

Only a few counts were recorded for this clone. The chain is built from TRBV27 and TRBJ1-5; 9 nucleotides match TRBD1. CDR1 and CDR2 from the germline V gene are MNHEY and SMNVEV (reference sequence). The junction had 6 bases not matched to a gene; V was cut back by 6 bases and J by 6 bases. CDR3 length equals 14 residues. The DNA for the CDR3 is TGTGCCAGCAGGGGGACAGGGAATTCTCAGCCCCAGCATTTT. Encoded protein: CASRGTGNSQPQHF.

The genes are TRBV15 and TRBJ1-5; D ambiguous. Germline CDR1 and CDR2: LNHNV and YYDKDF (reference sequence). This CDR3 has 13 amino acids. The ends were cut back, 1 base at V and 8 bases at J, with 9 bases in the middle. The CDR3 coding sequence is TGTGCCACCAGCAGAGCCAAAAGGGAGCCCCAGCATTTT. Its translation: CATSRAKREPQHF.

The rearrangement links TRBV7-8 to TRBJ1-5; D ambiguous. This CDR3 comprises 16 residues. V lost 8 bases and J 4 bases, leaving 21 bases between the germline ends. CDR1 SGHVS and CDR2 FQNEAQ come from the germline V gene. The CDR3 DNA sequence: TGTGCCAGCGGAATGGGCCTCGGGGAGGGTAATCAGCCCCAGCATTTT. Translating gives CASGMGLGEGNQPQHF.

V gene TRBV7-3 combines with J gene TRBJ2-1; D is perhaps TRBD1 (6 bases). V was trimmed by 4 bases and J by 9 bases, leaving 13 bases between them. Germline CDR1 reads SGHTA; CDR2 reads FQGTGA. The CDR3 runs to 13 residues. CDR3 nucleotide sequence: TGTGCCAGCAGCTCGCACAGGGAAGGTGAGCAGTTCTTC. Translating gives CASSSHREGEQFF.